This T cell receptor beta chain was obtained from a study of blood T cell repertoires in COVID-19. This CDR3 has 12 residues. V was pared by 0 bases and J by 6 bases, with 6 bases between. CDR1 ENHRY and CDR2 SYGVKD come from the germline V gene. The assay was immunoSEQ multiplex PCR, and TCRdb's table has in-frame clones only and misses some. This sample has approximately 200,000 clones, with roughly nine tenths found just once. The clonotype originates from a man aged 25 to 40 who had recovered from COVID-19. The V and J genes are TRBV10-3 and TRBJ2-7; D is undetermined. The sequenced sample was PBMCs or T cells enriched from blood (not recorded which). CDR3 residues: CAISESQVEQYF. CDR3 DNA: TGTGCCATCAGTGAGTCGCAGGTCGAGCAGTACTTC.